The sequence of this T cell receptor beta chain was determined in a study of T-cell memory formation after mild COVID-19. With 1 base removed from V and 0 bases from J, the gap between germline ends came to 7 bases. The CDR3 has 15 residues. Germline CDR1 reads SGHTA; CDR2 reads FQGNSA. Findings of the study overall: Several responding clones turned up in pre-infection memory, indicating that cross-reactive memory may have taken part. The main location of contracting CD4+ clones was CM and EM, and that of contracting CD8+ clones was EMRA. For second-wave clones that peaked at day 37, SARS-CoV-2 specificity went unverified.

After 5'RACE with constant-segment primers, TCR alpha and TCR beta cDNA libraries carrying sample barcodes and UMIs were obtained. Using its own MiXCR run on the 5' RACE reads, TCRdb lists one record per CDR3 protein. The sample carries about 290,000 distinct CDR3 sequences, roughly 15% recorded once. Only a few counts were recorded for this clonotype. Its antigen remains unidentified. The sequenced material came from PBMCs or a T cell subset sorted from them (not recorded which). The sequence derives from a man aged 18 to 30 who had mild COVID-19 (a few samples of this study predate the infection). Cell type and time point are not known. V and J are TRBV7-2 and TRBJ1-3; D call uncertain. In DNA form, the CDR3 reads TGTGCCAGCAGCTTAGAGCCAGTCTCTGGAAACACCATATATTTT. Residues: CASSLEPVSGNTIYF.